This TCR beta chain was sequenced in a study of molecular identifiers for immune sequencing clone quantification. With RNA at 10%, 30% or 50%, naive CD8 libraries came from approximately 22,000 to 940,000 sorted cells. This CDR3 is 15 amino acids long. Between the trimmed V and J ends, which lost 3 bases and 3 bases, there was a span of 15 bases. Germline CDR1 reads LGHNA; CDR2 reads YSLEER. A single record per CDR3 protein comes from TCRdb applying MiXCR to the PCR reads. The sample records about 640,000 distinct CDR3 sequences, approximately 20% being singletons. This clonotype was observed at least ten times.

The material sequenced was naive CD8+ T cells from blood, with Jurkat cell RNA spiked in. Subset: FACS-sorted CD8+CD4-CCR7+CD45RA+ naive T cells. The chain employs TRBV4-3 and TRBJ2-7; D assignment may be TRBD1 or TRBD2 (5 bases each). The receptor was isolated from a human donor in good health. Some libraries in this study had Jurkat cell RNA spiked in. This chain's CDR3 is CASSQTAGAYYEQYF. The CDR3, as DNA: TGCGCCAGCAGCCAGACCGCCGGGGCCTACTACGAGCAGTACTTC.